This T cell receptor (beta chain) was captured in a study of control samples from healthy donors and cancer patients. Concerning this clone itself: Distinct nucleotide sequences in the sample also encode this CDR3.

Measured with immunoSEQ multiplex PCR; TCRdb has only the in-frame clones, and not every one. The table shows around 50,000 clones, with roughly 96% occurring only once. The V gene's germline CDR1 is SEHNR and CDR2 FQNEAQ (reference sequence). This CDR3 is 15 amino acids long. J lost 4 bases, V lost 5 bases, and 3 bases had no gene match. The TCR sequence derives from a man in his thirties or forties in good health. The chain couples TRBV7-9 to TRBJ2-1, with 12 bases that match TRBD2. The specimen was blood. CDR3 in amino acids: CASSLGTSGYNEQFF. Written as DNA, the CDR3 is TGTGCCAGCAGCCTGGGGACTAGCGGGTACAATGAGCAGTTCTTC.